This T cell receptor (beta chain) was sequenced in a study of blood T cell repertoires in COVID-19. TCRdb keeps only in-frame clones here, not all; method: immunoSEQ multiplex PCR. The profile shows about 280,000 clones, over 75% of them singletons. V lost 7 bases, J lost 0 bases, and 14 bases lay in between. This CDR3 region has 14 residues. Germline CDR1 reads GTSNPN; CDR2 reads SVGIG (reference sequence). The chain joins TRBV30 to TRBJ2-3, with D possibly matching TRBD2 (5 bases). Input material: peripheral blood. The TCR originated in a human donor in a cohort sampled during active COVID-19. This chain's CDR3 is CAFLPGSSTDTQYF. CDR3 sequence (DNA): TGTGCCTTTCTTCCGGGATCTAGCACAGATACGCAGTATTTT.